This is a list of T cell receptor beta chains from one sample in a study of T-cell memory formation after mild COVID-19. TCRdb redid the calling of the 5' RACE reads with MiXCR, one entry per CDR3 protein. Here the sample spans 350,000 to 450,000 distinct CDR3 sequences, 24% being singletons. Sequencing was carried out using PBMCs or a T cell subset sorted from them (not recorded which). Receptors originate from an adult woman who had mild COVID-19 (a few samples of this study predate the infection). Cell type and time point are not known. CDR3s include the opening cysteine and the closing phenylalanine or tryptophan. A D gene is named only where the DNA matches it firmly. Part of the rows lack a size; the others show once, few, many or a class for expanded clones.

>TRBD1|12|NA|TRBJ1-1|TRBV7-2
CASRSSGGRAFF
TGTGCCAGCAGATCCTCAGGGGGTAGAGCTTTCTTT
>NA|12|NA|TRBJ1-6|TRBV4-1
CASSQVGSPLHF
TGCGCCAGCAGCCAGGTCGGTTCACCCCTCCACTTT
>NA|13|NA|TRBJ2-4|TRBV5-1
CASRPLGENIQYF
TGCGCCAGCAGACCTCTCGGGGAAAACATTCAGTACTTC
>NA|13|few|TRBJ2-2|TRBV7-7
CASSQDITGELFF
TGTGCTAGCAGCCAGGACATTACCGGGGAGCTGTTTTTT
>NA|16|NA|TRBJ2-2|TRBV7-3
CASSLTGSANTGELFF
TGTGCCAGCAGCTTGACAGGTTCCGCGAACACCGGGGAGCTGTTTTTT
>NA|19|few|TRBJ2-1|TRBV21-1
CASSKEHEREGPRGNEQFF
TGTGCCAGCAGCAAAGAGCACGAGCGGGAGGGCCCACGCGGAAATGAGCAGTTCTTC
>NA|14|NA|TRBJ2-7|TRBV2
CASSEGTAPYEQYF
TGTGCCAGCAGTGAAGGGACAGCCCCTTACGAGCAGTACTTC
>NA|17|few|TRBJ2-3|TRBV11-2
CASSSPGGTYDPDTQYF
TGTGCCAGCAGCTCCCCCGGGGGTACTTACGACCCAGATACGCAGTATTTT
>TRBD2|16|NA|TRBJ2-7|TRBV6-1
CASSEALGSGEYEQYF
TGTGCCAGCAGTGAAGCGCTCGGTAGCGGGGAATACGAGCAGTACTTC
>NA|18|few|TRBJ2-3|TRBV18
CASSPLPTGPVGTDTQYF
TGTGCCAGCTCACCACTTCCCACGGGGCCGGTGGGCACAGATACGCAGTATTTT
>NA|14|NA|TRBJ1-2|TRBV6-5
CASSSEGVFGGYTF
TGTGCCAGCAGTTCAGAGGGGGTTTTTGGTGGCTACACCTTC
>TRBD1|15|NA|TRBJ2-7|TRBV7-9
CASSSPGQGTGEQYF
TGTGCCAGCAGCTCGCCGGGACAGGGAACGGGCGAGCAGTACTTC
>NA|14|NA|TRBJ1-5|TRBV29-1
CSVEDGGGNQPQHF
TGCAGCGTTGAAGATGGAGGGGGCAATCAGCCCCAGCATTTT
>NA|13|NA|TRBJ2-7|TRBV12-3/TRBV12-4
CASSRDHPYEQYF
TGTGCCAGCAGCCGGGATCACCCCTACGAGCAGTACTTC
>TRBD1|13|NA|TRBJ1-1|TRBV12-3/TRBV12-4
CASSEGAHGEAFF
TGTGCCAGCAGCGAGGGGGCCCACGGTGAAGCTTTCTTT
>NA|15|few|TRBJ2-7|TRBV15
CATSRVQGEAYEQYF
TGTGCCACCAGCAGAGTCCAGGGAGAGGCCTACGAGCAGTACTTC
>TRBD1|16|NA|TRBJ1-2|TRBV13
CASSLQPGQGLGGYTF
TGTGCCAGCAGCTTACAACCGGGACAGGGATTAGGCGGCTACACCTTC
>TRBD1|16|NA|TRBJ2-2|TRBV7-6
CASSAQGARGTGELFF
TGTGCCAGCAGCGCACAGGGGGCTCGAGGAACCGGGGAGCTGTTTTTT
>TRBD1|18|few|TRBJ1-4|TRBV5-1
CASSAGTGARGLNEKLFF
TGCGCCAGCAGCGCCGGGACAGGGGCACGAGGCCTTAATGAAAAACTGTTTTTT
>NA|15|few|TRBJ2-3|TRBV9
CASSVDGRITDTQYF
TGTGCCAGCAGCGTAGACGGCCGAATCACAGATACGCAGTATTTT
>TRBD1|18|once|TRBJ1-4|TRBV7-2
CASSERGLYRVSGEKLFF
TGTGCCAGCAGCGAGAGGGGGCTATACAGGGTGTCAGGTGAAAAACTGTTTTTT
>NA|14|few|TRBJ2-7|TRBV7-9
CASSLPGSGYEQYF
TGTGCCAGCAGCCTACCCGGGTCGGGCTACGAGCAGTACTTC
>TRBD1|11|NA|TRBJ2-7|TRBV19
CASSTPTGKYF
TGTGCCAGTAGTACCCCGACAGGGAAGTACTTC
>TRBD1|15|few|TRBJ2-1|TRBV12-3/TRBV12-4
CASSLDRGYVHEQFF
TGTGCCAGCAGTTTAGACAGGGGATATGTCCATGAGCAGTTCTTC
>NA|13|NA|TRBJ2-7|TRBV2
CASTSARDYEQYF
TGTGCCAGCACCTCCGCCAGGGACTACGAGCAGTACTTC
>NA|17|NA|TRBJ2-3|TRBV24-1
CATSGPGGGPKGDTQYF
TGTGCCACCAGTGGGCCTGGGGGGGGGCCTAAAGGAGATACGCAGTATTTT
>NA|17|many|TRBJ2-3|TRBV7-6
CASSLGTPASGTDTQYF
TGTGCCAGCAGCTTAGGGACTCCTGCATCGGGCACAGATACGCAGTATTTT
>NA|18|NA|TRBJ2-1|TRBV3-1
CASSQAVRGRVGYNEQFF
TGTGCCAGCAGCCAAGCTGTCCGGGGTCGAGTGGGTTACAATGAGCAGTTCTTC
>NA|14|few|TRBJ1-4|TRBV4-3
CASSQDISGDSLFF
TGCGCCAGCAGCCAAGATATTTCTGGTGACAGTTTGTTTTTT